Reported below is one TCR beta chain. Investigators profiled TCR beta VDJ and CDR3 from genomic DNA template. In TCRdb, the reads were re-called with MiXCR into one record per CDR3 protein. This sample has 180,000 or so distinct CDR3 sequences; less than 60% occur once, and the top ten carry about 1.8%. These data come from a study of CD8+CD57+ T cells in acquired aplastic anemia. Germline CDR1 KGHDR, CDR2 SFDVKD. This CDR3 comprises 15 residues. V dropped 1 base and J dropped 4 bases, with 10 bases sitting between them. The patients chosen for sequencing had shown expansion of CD8+CD57+ cells (detected by flow cytometry).

The sequence came from a human donor with aplastic anemia. The V gene is TRBV24-1, the J gene TRBJ2-1; the D is unclear. Sample: sorted CD4+, CD8+, or CD8+CD57+ T cells (not recorded which) from PBMCs. The DNA for the CDR3 is TGTGCCACCAGTGATTTTGGGCACGATTACAATGAGCAGTTCTTC. Translation gives CATSDFGHDYNEQFF.